This T cell receptor (beta chain) was identified during a study of T cell repertoires in cytomegalovirus infection. For the study at large: The public TCR beta signatures pointed to both CMV infection and matching HLA type.

For this clonotype: Its specificity is unknown.

TCRdb fed the reads into MiXCR, producing one record per CDR3 protein. The table has 600,000 to 700,000 distinct CDR3 sequences, about 30% seen once. Study results and limitations: Accumulated public TCR beta family frequency recognized individuals carrying CMV together with the relevant HLA. It was HLA-C-restricted CMV-specific TCR beta clonotypes that dominated the response ex vivo.

This CDR3 is 13 amino acids long. Trimming cost V 2 bases and J 0 bases, with 3 bases left between them. The germline V gene has CDR1 LNHNV and CDR2 YYDKDF (reference sequence). This chain uses TRBV15 with TRBJ2-3; D gene ambiguous. This receptor was taken from a human donor in good health (CMV status not recorded). Some clones in this sample may be carry-over from other donors' samples. Sequences were derived from cultured PBMCs, sampled from culture after CMV antigen stimulation. CDR3 sequence: CATSRPSTDTQYF. In DNA, the CDR3 is TGTGCCACCAGCAGACCAAGCACAGATACGCAGTATTTT.